This TCR beta chain was sequenced for a study of T-cell memory formation after mild COVID-19. Findings and caveats of the study: Among clones peaking at day 37 in the second wave, SARS-CoV-2 specificity remained unconfirmed.

Looked up from germline, CDR1 is DFQATT and CDR2 is SNEGSKA (reference sequence). The CDR3 loop spans 14 amino acids. Trimming took 6 bases from V and 0 from J, leaving 11 bases between them. It was 5'RACE with constant-segment primers that produced the TCR alpha and TCR beta cDNA libraries, which carried sample barcodes and UMIs. TCRdb fed the 5' RACE reads into MiXCR, producing one record per CDR3 protein. The table lists 250,000 or so distinct CDR3 sequences, approximately 10% of them singletons. This clonotype has just a few counts. Its antigen is still unknown. The rearrangement joins TRBV20-1 to TRBJ1-4, with a possible D match to TRBD1 (6 bases). The sequence was collected from a man younger than 30 who had mild COVID-19 (a few samples of this study predate the infection). Cell type and time point are not known. Sample: PBMCs or a T cell subset sorted from them (not recorded which). CDR3 in amino acids: CSAGTSATNEKLFF. CDR3 DNA sequence: TGCAGTGCGGGGACATCCGCAACTAATGAAAAACTGTTTTTT.